This T cell receptor beta chain was obtained from a study of blood T cell repertoires in COVID-19. CDR3 length: 13 residues. The J segment lost 8 bases and the V segment lost 6 bases, leaving 7 bases of the junction unmatched. The data were produced by immunoSEQ multiplex PCR, yet TCRdb's version contains in-frame clones alone and is incomplete. The sample holds hundreds of thousands of clones; around 91% are singletons and the top ten take about 2.2%. This clonotype originated in a woman in her late teens or twenties who had recovered from COVID-19. Sequenced input: PBMCs or T cells enriched from blood (not recorded which). This chain connects TRBV12-3 or TRBV12-4 to TRBJ1-2; 9 nucleotides align to TRBD1. CDR3 residues: CASSRDRVTGYTF. The CDR3 coding sequence is TGTGCCAGCAGCAGGGACAGGGTGACAGGCTACACCTTC.